Included here is one TCR beta chain sequence, with context. The sample is drawn from a study of blood T cells in healthy people across ages. Trimming removed 1 base at V and 10 bases at J, with 16 bases between. This CDR3 is 14 amino acids long. CDR1 and CDR2 (germline): SEHNR, FQNEAQ (reference sequence). A second PCR of roughly 6 to 12 cycles used a sample-barcoded 5' primer and a J-beta primer mix. One entry per CDR3 protein, called by TCRdb with MiXCR from the 5' RACE reads. The sample consists of about 760,000 distinct CDR3 sequences, 56% of them appearing once. The source of this sequence is a man aged 40-55 years in good health. Sample: blood. The rearrangement links TRBV7-9 to TRBJ1-2; TRBD1 is a possible D gene (5 bases). The CDR3 sequence is CASSLGGQQTAYTF. The CDR3 DNA follows: TGTGCCAGCAGCTTAGGGGGTCAGCAGACAGCCTACACCTTC.